Listed here are 15 T cell receptor beta chains from one sample, sequenced in a study of somatic mutations in cytotoxic T cells in rheumatoid arthritis. The protocol was immunoSEQ multiplex PCR, while the TCRdb copy is restricted to in-frame clones and leaves out a portion. The sample yields around 23,000 clones, 74% seen once. Sequencing used CD8+ T cells sorted from blood. These receptors came from a young woman in good health.

This clone was observed a handful of times. The chain uses TRBV4-1 and TRBJ2-7; no definite D call. The V and J ends lost 1 base and 0 bases respectively, with 10 bases between them. This CDR3 spans 15 amino acids. The germline V gene encodes CDR1 MGHRA and CDR2 YSYEKL. The CDR3 DNA is TGCGCCAGCAGCCAAGTAGATAGGAGCTCCTACGAGCAGTACTTC. This encodes CASSQVDRSSYEQYF.

The CDR3 DNA reads as TGTGCCAGCAGTTCCCTTTCCCAGGGGGCCTGGCAAGAGACCCAGTACTTC. Its translation is CASSSLSQGAWQETQYF. The rearrangement links TRBV28 to TRBJ2-5; TRBD1 aligns across 8 bases. This CDR3 is 17 amino acids long. The V gene end was trimmed by 4 bases and the J gene end by 2 bases; junction bases not matched to a gene: 12. CDR1 MDHEN and CDR2 SYDVKM come from the germline V gene.

The V call is TRBV28, the J call TRBJ1-4; 9 bases agree with TRBD1. This CDR3 has 17 residues. The J segment lost 0 bases and the V segment lost 4 bases, leaving 6 bases of the junction unmatched. Germline V gene data show CDR1 as MDHEN and CDR2 as SYDVKM. CDR3 residues: CASSSPTGGATNEKLFF. CDR3 coding DNA: TGTGCCAGCAGTTCCCCGACAGGGGGGGCAACTAATGAAAAACTGTTTTTT.

The chain is built from TRBV6-1 and TRBJ2-7, with D hard to call. This CDR3 is built from 14 residues. V was pared by 3 bases and J by 3 bases, with 12 bases between. The germline CDR1 and CDR2 sequences are MNHNS and SASEGT. CDR3 protein: CASSERRVLYEQYV. The CDR3 region has the DNA TGTGCCAGCAGTGAGAGAAGGGTTCTCTACGAGCAGTACGTC.

This chain links TRBV28 with TRBJ1-2; weak D call: TRBD1 (5 bases). Germline assignment: CDR1 MDHEN and CDR2 SYDVKM. This CDR3 has 13 amino acids. V lost 5 bases and J lost 3, with 10 bases in between. The CDR3: CASSGAAYYGYTF. The CDR3, as DNA: TGTGCCAGCAGTGGGGCCGCCTACTATGGCTACACCTTC.

The V and J genes are TRBV15 and TRBJ2-7, with D possibly TRBD1 on 5 matching bases. Germline loops: CDR1 LNHNV, CDR2 YYDKDF (reference sequence). V dropped 0 bases and J dropped 3 bases, with 6 bases sitting between them. This CDR3 comprises 13 residues. CDR3 loop: CATSRDRGYEQYF. The CDR3 DNA sequence: TGTGCCACCAGCAGAGATAGGGGCTACGAGCAGTACTTC.

The gene calls are TRBV6-5 and TRBJ2-1; D not resolved. The germline gives CDR1 MNHEY, CDR2 SVGAGI. CDR3 length equals 14 residues. Trimming stripped 6 bases from V and 0 bases from J, with 9 bases between. CDR3 loop: CASRTGSSYNEQFF. The CDR3 DNA follows: TGTGCCAGCAGAACGGGTAGCTCCTACAATGAGCAGTTCTTC.

The genes are TRBV7-9 and TRBJ1-3; D is perhaps TRBD1 (5 bases). The CDR3 runs 17 residues. Germline CDR1 reads SEHNR; CDR2 reads FQNEAQ (reference sequence). The V and J ends lost 6 bases and 0 bases respectively, with 18 bases between them. CDR3 nucleotides: TGTGCCAGCAGGCCCCTCTGGGGGGAGGACTCTGGAAACACCATATATTTT. Encoded protein: CASRPLWGEDSGNTIYF.

The rearrangement links TRBV19 to TRBJ2-2, with 12 bases lining up with TRBD2. CDR1 and CDR2 from the germline V gene are LNHDA and SQIVND (reference sequence). The CDR3 totals 17 residues. Losses at the gene ends were 4 bases for V and 3 bases for J; bases not matched to a gene: 6. CDR3 nucleotide sequence: TGTGCCAGTAGTACCCTTCGACTAGCGGGGGACACCGGGGAGCTGTTTTTT. Its translation: CASSTLRLAGDTGELFF.

This clone showed up just a few times. CDR3 residues: CASSPTRTHGYTF. The CDR3 bases are TGTGCCAGCAGTCCCACCAGGACGCATGGCTACACCTTC. V is TRBV28 and J is TRBJ1-2; D not resolved. The CDR3 is 13 residues long. Germline V gene data show CDR1 as MDHEN and CDR2 as SYDVKM. Deletions cut 5 bases from V and 6 bases from J, with 13 bases between.

This chain links TRBV7-9 with TRBJ1-1, with D uncertain. Germline CDR1 SEHNR, CDR2 FQNEAQ (reference sequence). This CDR3 is built from 12 residues. V lost 7 bases to trimming and J lost 7 bases, with 13 bases between them. The CDR3 loop is CASNVPGFEAFF. CDR3 bases: TGTGCCAGCAACGTACCCGGTTTTGAAGCTTTCTTT.

V gene TRBV28 combines with J gene TRBJ1-2, with D possibly being TRBD1 (5 bases). The CDR3 runs 14 residues. Germline V gene lookup returns CDR1 MDHEN and CDR2 SYDVKM. V was trimmed by 7 bases and J by 5 bases, leaving 17 bases between them. The CDR3 spells CASTWGGVKYGYTF. The CDR3 nucleotides read TGTGCCAGCACCTGGGGGGGAGTAAAGTATGGCTACACCTTC.

The chain employs TRBV6-1 and TRBJ2-3; D is ambiguous. The CDR3 sequence is 13 residues long. Trimming pared 8 bases from V and 2 bases from J, leaving 11 bases between. Germline CDR1 MNHNS, CDR2 SASEGT. The CDR3 DNA reads TGTGCCAGCGAGGAGTGGGACACAGATACGCAGTATTTT. Protein product: CASEEWDTDTQYF.

The V call is TRBV6-1, the J call TRBJ1-5; 8 nucleotides align to TRBD1. Per germline, CDR1 MNHNS and CDR2 SASEGT. J was trimmed by 1 base and V by 2 bases; bases with no gene match: 4. The CDR3 length is 16 residues. The CDR3 loop is CASSEWGQVSNQPQHF. The CDR3 DNA is TGTGCCAGCAGTGAATGGGGACAGGTGAGCAATCAGCCCCAGCATTTT.

The chain has TRBV6-5 and TRBJ1-5; weak D call: TRBD1 (5 bases). Germline V gene sequence: CDR1 MNHEY, CDR2 SVGAGI. V was shortened by 0 bases and J by 6 bases, with 9 bases between the two germline ends. The CDR3 is made up of 14 amino acids. For the CDR3, the DNA is TGTGCCAGCAGTTACTCGGGACCTTTTCAGCCCCAGCATTTT. Translation gives CASSYSGPFQPQHF.